This T cell receptor (beta chain) was identified in a study of chemoradiotherapy in HPV16-positive cancers (dated by TCRdb to between 2021 and 2022). About the investigation overall: Candidate HPV-specific T-cell clones and common TCR motifs were defined by functional T-cell assays performed on cells from two HPV16-positive patients. Whether T-cell immunity against the HPV oncoproteins E6 and E7 changes during chemoradiotherapy and whether survival is affected by this immunity were examined in the study. TCR repertoires from some 90 patients with HPV-related cancers were then used to track the candidate HPV-specific TCRs and motifs. Broad study findings and their caveats: Only a couple of HPV16-positive patients were used to derive the functional definition of HPV-specific T cells, and the survival association was reported for HPV16-positive patients. Expansion of candidate HPV-specific clones and E7-related TCR motifs was observed in the tumor microenvironment during treatment, whereas no such expansion was observed for non-HPV-specific T cells. Among HPV16-positive patients, expansion of HPV-responsive T cells during chemoradiotherapy was associated with better recurrence-free survival.

Repertoires were sampled repeatedly over the course of chemoradiotherapy so that clonal expansion in the tumor microenvironment could be followed. Regarding this clone: Which antigen it targets is not known. Base quality data are lacking; no much larger clone is found one base away.

CDR1 and CDR2 (SEHNR, FQNEAQ) derive from the germline V gene (reference sequence). Its CDR3 holds 19 amino acids, cysteine through phenylalanine. Here the CDR3 DNA is all that survives: 57 bases in frame from base 1. V is shortened by 3 bases, J by 6 bases, and the region joining them spans 28 bases. Libraries were constructed by the immunoSEQ multiplex PCR assay. TCRdb limited this immuneACCESS table to in-frame rearrangements with V and J called. A share of clones is missing; checked studies link under half to unresolved V genes, and the rest is unexplained. In all, the sample holds about 5,000 clones, and about 76% of those were seen once. The top ten clones comprise 6% to 7.5% of the sample.

This TCR was sampled from a human donor with HPV-associated anogenital cancer. The input for sequencing was tumor tissue, taken from a patient who underwent chemoradiotherapy. Rearrangement joined TRBV7-9 to TRBJ2-3; perhaps TRBD2 is the D gene, with 7 bases matching. CDR3 protein: CASSFVALRLGGGRDTQYF. The sequenced DNA is TGTGCCAGCAGCTTCGTTGCCTTGCGTTTGGGGGGGGGCCGGGATACGCAGTATTTT.